Presented here are 27 T cell receptor beta chains from one specimen sequenced in a study of radiotherapy plus CTLA-4 blockade in lung cancer. Clones were read by immunoSEQ multiplex PCR, and TCRdb kept only the in-frame ones, dropping some. Among more than 90,000 clones, about four fifths were seen once, and the ten largest hold 4.5% to 5.5%. The sequencing used peripheral blood, collected from a patient treated with radiotherapy plus ipilimumab. The source is a human donor with non-small cell lung cancer who had a partial response to radiotherapy plus ipilimumab.

This clone was detected only once. The chain combines TRBV6-5 with TRBJ2-2; tentatively, D is TRBD2 (6 bases). This CDR3 is 15 amino acids long. Per the germline V gene, CDR1 is MNHEY and CDR2 is SVGAGI. Trimming removed 0 bases from V and 6 bases from J, with 11 bases in between. The CDR3 coding sequence is TGTGCCAGCAGTTACTCGATTCCGGGAGCCGGGGAGCTGTTTTTT. It specifies CASSYSIPGAGELFF.

This chain connects TRBV5-6 to TRBJ2-5, with TRBD2 matching over 10 bases. This CDR3 region has 16 residues. V was pared by 4 bases and J by 5 bases, with 11 bases of the junction left unmatched. The germline gives CDR1 SGHDT, CDR2 YYEEEE. CDR3 amino acids: CASSLGVAGGSETQYF. CDR3 sequence (DNA): TGTGCCAGCAGCCTCGGGGTAGCGGGAGGTTCGGAGACCCAGTACTTC.

The chain links TRBV12-2 to TRBJ1-3; TRBD1 was called by the table and not checked on the DNA. TRBV12-2 is tagged as a pseudogene. The CDR3 is made up of 20 amino acids. CDR3 protein: CASRFLALGQGDFSGNTIYF. The CDR3 coding sequence is TGTGCAAGTCGCTTCTTAGCTCTTGGACAGGGGGATTTCTCTGGAAACACCATATATTTT.

The chain has TRBV4-1 and TRBJ1-4, with a tentative D call TRBD1 (5 bases). The CDR3 has 17 residues. The ends were cut back, 9 bases at V and 4 bases at J, with 24 bases in the middle. The germline V gene has CDR1 MGHRA and CDR2 YSYEKL. The CDR3 protein is CASSTTSLPGNNEKLFF. The CDR3 DNA reads TGCGCCAGTTCAACAACTTCTCTCCCAGGGAATAATGAAAAACTGTTTTTT.

In its sample, this clone was seen a few times. V is TRBV5-4 and J is TRBJ1-5, with D tentatively TRBD1 (6 bases). Trimming shortened V by 5 bases and J by 2 bases, and 8 bases separated the two germline ends. This CDR3 spans 13 amino acids. Looked up from germline, CDR1 is SGHNT and CDR2 is YYREEE (reference sequence). The CDR3 protein is CASSAGGNQPQHF. The CDR3 nucleotides are TGTGCCAGCAGTGCAGGGGGCAATCAGCCCCAGCATTTT.

In its sample, this clone was seen a few times. The genes are TRBV2 and TRBJ1-4; weak D call: TRBD1 (6 bases). The CDR3 is made up of 14 amino acids. Germline V gene sequence: CDR1 SNHLY, CDR2 FYNNEI. Trimming shortened V by 4 bases and J by 6 bases, and 12 bases separated the two germline ends. CDR3 DNA: TGTGCCAGCAGTGTGGATGGACAGTATGAAAAACTGTTTTTT. Translated, it gives CASSVDGQYEKLFF.

The CDR3 here is CASLIAGGLGNEQFF. CDR3 DNA: TGTGCCAGCCTTATAGCGGGAGGGTTGGGCAATGAGCAGTTCTTC. J is TRBJ2-1 and V is TRBV28; 11 bases match TRBD2. In germline, CDR1 is MDHEN, CDR2 SYDVKM. V shed 8 bases and J 6 bases; nucleotides not matched to a gene: 9. CDR3 length equals 15 residues.

V usage is TRBV30 and J usage is TRBJ1-1; a possible D gene is TRBD1 (6 bases). This CDR3 spans 13 amino acids. The germline V and J ends were trimmed by 1 base and 4 bases, with 10 bases remaining between them. Germline V gene sequence: CDR1 GTSNPN, CDR2 SVGIG (reference sequence). This CDR3 reads CAWSEIGGTEAFF. DNA of the CDR3: TGTGCCTGGAGTGAGATAGGGGGCACTGAAGCTTTCTTT.

The rearrangement uses TRBV11-3 and TRBJ2-1, with D perhaps TRBD1 (6 bases). Germline lookup yields CDR1 SGHNT and CDR2 YENEEA. This CDR3 spans 17 amino acids. The V gene lost 5 bases and the J gene lost 1 base, with 18 bases spanning the gap. The CDR3 reads CASSVPGTRTSYNEQFF. CDR3 coding DNA: TGTGCCAGCAGCGTACCCGGGACAAGGACGTCCTACAATGAGCAGTTCTTC.

CDR3 DNA: TGCGCCACAACGGACAGGGCGAGCACCGGGGAGCTGTTTTTT. Protein sequence: CATTDRASTGELFF. The rearrangement links TRBV5-1 to TRBJ2-2, with TRBD1 identical over 8 bases. Germline V gene lookup returns CDR1 SGHRS and CDR2 YFSETQ. This CDR3 is built from 14 residues. Trimming took 9 bases from V and 4 from J; bases not matched to a gene: 8.

V usage is TRBV5-1 and J usage is TRBJ1-4; TRBD1 matches 9 bases. This CDR3 comprises 14 residues. Germline V gene sequence: CDR1 SGHRS, CDR2 YFSETQ. V gave up 7 bases and J gave up 4 bases; unmatched junction bases: 5. This CDR3 is CASYEGQGNEKLFF. In DNA, the CDR3 is TGCGCCAGCTACGAGGGACAGGGTAATGAAAAACTGTTTTTT. Full variable domain (missing parts from reference TRBV5-1 and TRBJ1-4): KAGVTQTPRYLIKTRGQQVTLSCSPISGHRSVSWYQQTPGQGLQFLFEYFSETQRNKGNFPGRFSGRQFSNSRSEMNVSTLELGDSALYLCASYEGQGNEKLFFGSGTQLSVL.

The J gene is TRBJ1-1, the V gene TRBV2, with TRBD1 as a possible D gene (6 bases). With 7 bases removed from V and 2 bases from J, the gap between germline ends came to 11 bases. This CDR3 spans 13 amino acids. In germline, CDR1 is SNHLY, CDR2 FYNNEI. CDR3 nucleotide sequence: TGTGCCAGCACTGACAGGCCCAACACTGAAGCTTTCTTT. Encoded protein: CASTDRPNTEAFF. The full variable domain, rest sourced from reference TRBV2 and TRBJ1-1, is EPEVTQTPSHQVTQMGQEVILRCVPISNHLYFYWYRQILGQKVEFLVSFYNNEISEKSEIFDDQFSVERPDGSNFTLKIRSTKLEDSAMYFCASTDRPNTEAFFGQGTRLTVV.

This chain connects TRBV5-1 to TRBJ2-7; no definite D call. The CDR3 spans 12 residues. Germline V CDR1 and CDR2: SGHRS, YFSETQ. The V gene lost 1 base and the J gene lost 3 bases, with 5 bases spanning the gap. The CDR3 sequence: CASSLTVYEQYF. In DNA, the CDR3 is TGCGCCAGCAGCTTGACGGTCTACGAGCAGTACTTC.

V is TRBV9 and J is TRBJ1-5; 7 bases map to TRBD1. The CDR3 consists of 14 residues. Trimming removed 3 bases from V and 5 bases from J; junction bases left unmatched: 5. CDR1 SGDLS and CDR2 YYNGEE come from the germline V gene. The CDR3 DNA sequence: TGTGCCAGCAGCGGGGGACAGAAAGATCAGCCCCAGCATTTT. It is translated as CASSGGQKDQPQHF.

The chain uses TRBV4-2 and TRBJ2-3; TRBD2 agrees at 10 bases. Germline CDR1 and CDR2: LGHNA and YNFKEQ. The ends lost 1 base at V and 4 bases at J; junction bases unmatched: 2. This CDR3 region has 15 residues. The CDR3: CASSQVLAGADTQYF. Here the CDR3 DNA reads TGTGCCAGCAGCCAAGTCCTAGCGGGAGCAGATACGCAGTATTTT.

The chain couples TRBV7-6 to TRBJ2-7; 8 bases align to TRBD1. CDR1 SGHVS and CDR2 FNYEAQ come from the germline V gene. The V segment lost 4 bases and the J segment 2 bases; nucleotides outside the gene matches: 4. The CDR3 is made up of 14 amino acids. The CDR3 protein is CASSSLDRAYEQYF. The CDR3 nucleotides are TGTGCCAGCAGCTCTCTGGACAGGGCCTACGAGCAGTACTTC.

J is TRBJ2-1 and V is TRBV5-4, with 8 bases lining up with TRBD2. Germline CDR1 and CDR2: SGHNT and YYREEE (reference sequence). V was pared by 4 bases and J by 4 bases, with 7 bases of the junction left unmatched. This CDR3 is 15 amino acids long. The CDR3 loop is CASSEGLDGYNEQFF. The CDR3, as DNA: TGTGCCAGCAGCGAGGGACTAGACGGGTACAATGAGCAGTTCTTC.

V gene TRBV14 combines with J gene TRBJ2-1; 7 nucleotides line up with TRBD2. CDR3 size: 16 residues. The V and J ends lost 0 bases and 7 bases, in that order; junction bases with no gene match: 9. CDR1 SGHDN and CDR2 FVKESK come from the germline V gene. The CDR3 DNA follows: TGTGCCAGCAGCCAAGATCTTAGGCTAGCGGCTAATGAGCAGTTCTTC. Translating it yields CASSQDLRLAANEQFF.

V and J are TRBV7-2 and TRBJ1-2; D gene uncertain. The CDR3 sequence is 14 residues long. Per the germline V gene, CDR1 is SGHTA and CDR2 is FQGNSA. V lost 5 bases to trimming and J lost 1 base, with 11 bases between them. This CDR3 is CASSPPRVNYGYTF. CDR3 nucleotide sequence: TGTGCCAGCAGCCCACCCCGGGTTAACTATGGCTACACCTTC. Together with reference TRBV7-2 and TRBJ1-2, the CDR3 gives the full variable domain: GAGVSQSPSNKVTEKGKDVELRCDPISGHTALYWYRQSLGQGLEFLIYFQGNSAPDKSGLPSDRFSAERTGGSVSTLTIQRTQQEDSAVYLCASSPPRVNYGYTFGSGTRLTVV.

This sequence joins TRBV6-6 and TRBJ2-5, with TRBD2 matching over 10 bases. This CDR3 comprises 13 residues. Germline CDR1 and CDR2: MNHNY and SVGAGI (reference sequence). V was pared by 5 bases and J by 4 bases, with 1 base of the junction left unmatched. The CDR3 region has the DNA TGTGCCAGCAGTAGGACTAGCGGAGAGACCCAGTACTTC. Translated: CASSRTSGETQYF.

CDR3 coding DNA: TGTGCTACCTCGGGTAACACCGGGGAGCTGTTTTTT. Protein product: CATSGNTGELFF. This chain uses TRBV12-5 with TRBJ2-2; D is unresolved. CDR3 size: 12 residues. Deletions cut 10 bases from V and 2 bases from J, with 8 bases between. Germline V gene data show CDR1 as LGHNT and CDR2 as FRNRAP.

V gene TRBV21-1 combines with J gene TRBJ1-2. TRBV21-1 is annotated as a pseudogene. The CDR3 covers 12 residues. This chain's CDR3 is CARHKGVGCYTF. In DNA form, the CDR3 reads TGTGCCAGGCATAAGGGAGTCGGATGCTACACCTTC.

The chain is built from TRBV7-6 and TRBJ2-1, with 12 bases fitting TRBD2. Germline CDR1 reads SGHVS; CDR2 reads FNYEAQ. The CDR3 loop spans 15 amino acids. The V gene end was trimmed by 5 bases and the J gene end by 9 bases; junction bases not matched to a gene: 8. Here the CDR3 reads CASSQTTSGSGEQFF. CDR3 nucleotides: TGTGCCAGCAGCCAGACGACTAGCGGGAGCGGTGAGCAGTTCTTC.

The chain carries TRBV5-1 and TRBJ1-1; D gene ambiguous. The CDR3 covers 14 residues. Germline CDR1 reads SGHRS; CDR2 reads YFSETQ. Trimming shortened V by 4 bases and J by 3 bases, and 13 bases separated the two germline ends. The CDR3 DNA follows: TGCGCCAGCAGCCGGGGAGGGTCGGACACTGAAGCTTTCTTT. This codes for CASSRGGSDTEAFF. Based on the CDR3 plus reference TRBV5-1 and TRBJ1-1, the full variable domain is KAGVTQTPRYLIKTRGQQVTLSCSPISGHRSVSWYQQTPGQGLQFLFEYFSETQRNKGNFPGRFSGRQFSNSRSEMNVSTLELGDSALYLCASSRGGSDTEAFFGQGTRLTVV.

The chain links TRBV5-1 to TRBJ2-6, with TRBD1 matching 8 bases. This CDR3 is 15 amino acids long. Unmatched junction bases numbered 8, after V lost 4 bases and J lost 8 bases. Germline V gene lookup returns CDR1 SGHRS and CDR2 YFSETQ. In nucleotides, the CDR3 is TGCGCCAGCAGCCCCGGGACAGGAGGCACCAACGTCCTGACTTTC. Protein sequence: CASSPGTGGTNVLTF.

This clone occurred once. V and J are TRBV5-1 and TRBJ1-5, with D hard to call. This CDR3 has 14 residues. Germline values: CDR1 SGHRS, CDR2 YFSETQ. V was trimmed by 4 bases and J by 6 bases, leaving 14 bases between them. The CDR3 region is CASSHNGGSQPQHF. CDR3 DNA sequence: TGCGCCAGCAGCCATAATGGCGGGAGTCAGCCCCAGCATTTT.

The chain employs TRBV18 and TRBJ2-5, with TRBD1 matching 9 bases. The germline gives CDR1 KGHSH, CDR2 LQKENI. V dropped 5 bases and J dropped 1; count of bases not matched to a gene: 5. The CDR3 spans 15 residues. DNA of the CDR3: TGTGCCAGCTCATCACAGACAGGGGGCCAAGAGACCCAGTACTTC. It encodes CASSSQTGGQETQYF.